The 6 T cell receptor beta chains listed next were all sequenced from one sample in a study of T cells in Graves' hyperthyroidism and ophthalmopathy. Amplification targeted TCR beta CDR3 regions from RNA transcripts. Researchers ran a first-round RT-PCR on the TCR CDR3 using the HTBI primer set. TCRdb re-called the multiplex PCR reads with MiXCR, one entry per CDR3 protein. The table records roughly 150,000 distinct CDR3 sequences, about 9% of them present only once. The specimen was blood. All receptors derive from a woman younger than 35 with Graves' hyperthyroidism that later progressed to Graves' ophthalmopathy.

This clonotype appeared many times. The rearrangement joins TRBV28 to TRBJ1-6; D uncertain. Germline-derived CDR1 and CDR2 are MDHEN and SYDVKM. The CDR3 covers 13 residues. The V end was cut by 3 bases, the J end by 10 bases, with 10 bases between. The CDR3 DNA is TGTGCCAGCAGTTTGATCCAACCCTCACCCCTCCACTTT. This sequence encodes CASSLIQPSPLHF.

For this clonotype: Given a much more abundant clone one base away, this may be a read error. The rearrangement uses TRBV7-2 and TRBJ2-2; unclear D gene. The CDR3 sequence is 14 residues long. With 5 bases removed from V and 4 bases from J, the gap between germline ends came to 11 bases. Germline lookup yields CDR1 SGHTA and CDR2 FQGNSA. DNA of the CDR3: TGTGCCAGCAGCATTCCGGGCAGCACCGGGGAGCTGTTTTTT. Translation gives CASSIPGSTGELFF. Variable domain in full (rest from reference TRBV7-2 and TRBJ2-2): GAGVSQSPSNKVTEKGKDVELRCDPISGHTALYWYRQSLGQGLEFLIYFQGNSAPDKSGLPSDRFSAERTGGSVSTLTIQRTQQEDSAVYLCASSIPGSTGELFFGEGSRLTVL.

This clonotype was detected ten times or more. CDR3 nucleotides: TGTGCCAGCAGGTCCGGGGTCGAGAGGGCGGCCGAGCAGTACTTC. This sequence encodes CASRSGVERAAEQYF. The chain has TRBV6-1 and TRBJ2-7; maybe TRBD2 (5 bases). CDR3 size: 15 residues. Deletions cut 6 bases from V and 6 bases from J, with 21 bases between. Germline V gene data show CDR1 as MNHNS and CDR2 as SASEGT.

At least ten counts were recorded for this clonotype. The chain recombines TRBV6-1 with TRBJ2-5, with 8 nucleotides matching TRBD1. Trimming at V came to 11 bases and at J to 5 bases, leaving 7 bases not matched to a gene. CDR3 size: 12 residues. Germline values: CDR1 MNHNS, CDR2 SASEGT. The DNA for the CDR3 is TGTGCCGGAGGACAGGGAAGTGAGACCCAGTACTTC. It translates to CAGGQGSETQYF.

This clonotype was observed at least ten times. This chain joins TRBV3-1 and TRBJ1-5; TRBD1 matches 9 bases. The V gene's germline CDR1 is LGHDT and CDR2 YNNKEL (reference sequence). After removal of 4 bases from V and 6 bases from J, the junction contained 4 bases not matched to a gene. CDR3 length: 14 amino acids. The CDR3 here is CASSRIQGAQPQHF. The CDR3 nucleotides read TGTGCCAGCAGCCGCATACAGGGGGCTCAGCCCCAGCATTTT.

Many counts were recorded for this clonotype. V usage is TRBV5-1 and J usage is TRBJ2-3, with D unclear. Deletions cut 3 bases from V and 2 bases from J, with 10 bases between. There are 14 residues in the CDR3. Germline loops: CDR1 SGHRS, CDR2 YFSETQ. The CDR3 is CASSSASPTDTQYF. The CDR3 bases are TGCGCCAGCAGCTCGGCAAGTCCCACAGATACGCAGTATTTT.